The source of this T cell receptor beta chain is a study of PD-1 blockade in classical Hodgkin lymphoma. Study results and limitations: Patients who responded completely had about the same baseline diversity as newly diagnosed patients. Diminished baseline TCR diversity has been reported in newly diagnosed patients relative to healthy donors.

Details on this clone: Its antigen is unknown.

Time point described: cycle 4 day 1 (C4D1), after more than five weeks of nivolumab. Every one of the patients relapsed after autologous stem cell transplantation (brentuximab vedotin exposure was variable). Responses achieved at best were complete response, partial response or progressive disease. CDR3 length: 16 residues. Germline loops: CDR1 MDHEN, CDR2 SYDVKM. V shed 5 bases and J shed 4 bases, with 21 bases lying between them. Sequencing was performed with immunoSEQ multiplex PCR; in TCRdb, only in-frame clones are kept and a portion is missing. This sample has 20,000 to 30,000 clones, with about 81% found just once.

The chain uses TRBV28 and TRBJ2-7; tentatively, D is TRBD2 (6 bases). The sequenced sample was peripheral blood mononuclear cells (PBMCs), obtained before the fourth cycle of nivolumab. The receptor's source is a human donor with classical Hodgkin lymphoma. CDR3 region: CASSGDLLAGRYEQYF. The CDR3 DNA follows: TGTGCCAGCAGTGGGGACCTCTTGGCGGGACGTTACGAGCAGTACTTC. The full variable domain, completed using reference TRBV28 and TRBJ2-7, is DVKVTQSSRYLVKRTGEKVFLECVQDMDHENMFWYRQDPGLGLRLIYFSYDVKMKEKGDIPEGYSVSREKKERFSLILESASTNQTSMYLCASSGDLLAGRYEQYFGPGTRLTVT.